This T cell receptor beta chain derives from a study of patients and donors after allogeneic stem cell transplantation. This CDR3 spans 15 amino acids. V shed 4 bases and J 3 bases; nucleotides not matched to a gene: 6. CDR1 and CDR2 from the germline V gene are SGHRS and YFSETQ. TCRdb analysed the RT-PCR reads with MiXCR anew, one entry per CDR3 protein. Of 410,000 or so distinct CDR3 sequences in the sample, roughly 17% were seen once. This clonotype was observed many times. Material: blood, either unsorted or a sorted T cell fraction (not recorded which). The sequence was obtained from a human donor who was either an allogeneic HSCT recipient or a stem cell or donor lymphocyte infusion donor (not recorded which). It is not recorded whose cells these are; they may come from a transplant donor. The gene calls are TRBV5-1 and TRBJ2-7; 11 nucleotides match TRBD1. CDR3 in amino acids: CASSDGTGGYYEQYF. The DNA of the CDR3 is TGCGCCAGCAGCGATGGGACAGGGGGTTACTACGAGCAGTACTTC.